This T cell receptor (beta chain) is from a study of blood T cell repertoires in COVID-19. Across the whole study: Donors in the United States, Italy and Spain gave samples during acute or convalescent COVID-19. Nucleic acid was either cDNA or gDNA, and it came from T cells, B-cell-depleted T cells, or PBMCs.

Germline lookup yields CDR1 SGHTA and CDR2 FQGNSA. This CDR3 is built from 16 residues. The V segment lost 4 bases and the J segment 9 bases; nucleotides outside the gene matches: 15. Original handling: Amplification with reference gene primers provided the estimates of nucleated cell counts. TCRdb's table, derived via immunoSEQ multiplex PCR, lists solely in-frame clones and lacks some. Clonal size and the V and J genes are those of that table, whereas D and trimming came from the DNA. This sample has about 170,000 clones, with around 83% found just once. The specimen was peripheral blood. This rearrangement joins TRBV7-2 to TRBJ2-1, with 7 bases that match TRBD2. This sequence was found in a woman in her seventies who had recovered from COVID-19. This chain's CDR3 is CASSSRGSGLGFEQFF. The CDR3 DNA follows: TGTGCCAGCAGCTCCCGTGGTAGCGGGCTTGGGTTTGAGCAGTTCTTC.